This T cell receptor (beta chain) was sequenced in a study of blood T cell repertoires in COVID-19. Study background: COVID-19 samples, acute and convalescent, were from the United States, Italy and Spain.

Original data processing: Amplification from reference gene primers served as the basis for estimated nucleated cell counts. Assay used: immunoSEQ multiplex PCR; TCRdb lists only in-frame clones, some missing. D and trimming were read from the DNA, whereas the V and J calls and clone size are those reported in that table. This sample has about 130,000 clones, with roughly 77% found just once. CDR3 length: 20 residues. Per the germline V gene, CDR1 is LGHDT and CDR2 is YNNKEL (reference sequence). V shed 0 bases and J 7 bases; nucleotides not matched to a gene: 20. V and J are TRBV3-1 (or the pseudogene TRBV3-2) and TRBJ2-3; 9 bases are shared with TRBD1. The sample taken for sequencing was peripheral blood. The clonotype was recovered from a woman in her seventies with COVID-19, enrolled during active disease. CDR3 protein: CASSQETGTGGTRIENTQYF. The CDR3 DNA is TGTGCCAGCAGCCAAGAAACAGGAACAGGGGGCACGCGAATCGAGAATACGCAGTATTTT.